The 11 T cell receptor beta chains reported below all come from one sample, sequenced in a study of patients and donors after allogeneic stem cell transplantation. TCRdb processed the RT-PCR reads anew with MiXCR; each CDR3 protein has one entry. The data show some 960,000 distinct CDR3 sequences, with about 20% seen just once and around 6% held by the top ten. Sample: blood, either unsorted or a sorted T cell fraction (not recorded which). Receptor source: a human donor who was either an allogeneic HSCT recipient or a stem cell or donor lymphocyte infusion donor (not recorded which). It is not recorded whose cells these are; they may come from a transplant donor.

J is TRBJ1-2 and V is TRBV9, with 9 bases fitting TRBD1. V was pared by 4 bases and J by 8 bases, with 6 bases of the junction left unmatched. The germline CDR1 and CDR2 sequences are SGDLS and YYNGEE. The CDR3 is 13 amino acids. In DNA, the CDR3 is TGTGCCAGCAGCTCAATGGGACAGGGAGGCTACACCTTC. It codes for CASSSMGQGGYTF.

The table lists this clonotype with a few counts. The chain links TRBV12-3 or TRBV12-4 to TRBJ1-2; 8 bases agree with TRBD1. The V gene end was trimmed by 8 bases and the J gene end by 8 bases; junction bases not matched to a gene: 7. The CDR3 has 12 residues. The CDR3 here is CASLTGVEGYTF. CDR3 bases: TGTGCCAGCCTGACAGGGGTGGAAGGCTACACCTTC.

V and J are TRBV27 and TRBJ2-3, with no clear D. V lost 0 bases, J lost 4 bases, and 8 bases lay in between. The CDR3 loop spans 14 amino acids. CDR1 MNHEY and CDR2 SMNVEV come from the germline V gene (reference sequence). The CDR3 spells CASSLSSWPDTQYF. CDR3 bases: TGTGCCAGCAGTTTATCGTCCTGGCCAGATACGCAGTATTTT.

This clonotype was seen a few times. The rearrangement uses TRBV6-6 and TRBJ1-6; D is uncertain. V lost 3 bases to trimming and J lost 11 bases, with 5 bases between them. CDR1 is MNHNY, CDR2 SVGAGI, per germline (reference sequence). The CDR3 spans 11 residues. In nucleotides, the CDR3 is TGTGCCAGCAGTTATCCGGCACCCCTCCACTTT. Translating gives CASSYPAPLHF.

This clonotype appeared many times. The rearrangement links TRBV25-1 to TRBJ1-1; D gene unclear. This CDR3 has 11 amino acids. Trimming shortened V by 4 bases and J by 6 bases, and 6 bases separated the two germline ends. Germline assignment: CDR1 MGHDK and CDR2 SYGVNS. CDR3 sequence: CASSGGPEAFF. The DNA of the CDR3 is TGTGCCAGCAGTGGGGGTCCTGAAGCTTTCTTT.

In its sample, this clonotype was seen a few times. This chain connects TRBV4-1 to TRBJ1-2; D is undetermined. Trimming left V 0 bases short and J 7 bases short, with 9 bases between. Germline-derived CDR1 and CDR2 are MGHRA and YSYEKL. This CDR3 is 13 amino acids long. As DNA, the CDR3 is TGCGCCAGCAGCCAAGATATTTTTTCTGGCTACACCTTC. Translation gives CASSQDIFSGYTF.

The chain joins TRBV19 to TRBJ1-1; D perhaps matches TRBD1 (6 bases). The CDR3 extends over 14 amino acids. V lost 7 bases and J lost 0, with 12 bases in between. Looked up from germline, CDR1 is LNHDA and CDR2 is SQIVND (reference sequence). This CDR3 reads CASIRGPMNTEAFF. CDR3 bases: TGTGCCAGTATCAGGGGTCCAATGAACACTGAAGCTTTCTTT. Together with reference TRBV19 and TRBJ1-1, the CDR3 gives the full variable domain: DGGITQSPKYLFRKEGQNVTLSCEQNLNHDAMYWYRQDPGQGLRLIYYSQIVNDFQKGDIAEGYSVSREKKESFPLTVTSAQKNPTAFYLCASIRGPMNTEAFFGQGTRLTVV.

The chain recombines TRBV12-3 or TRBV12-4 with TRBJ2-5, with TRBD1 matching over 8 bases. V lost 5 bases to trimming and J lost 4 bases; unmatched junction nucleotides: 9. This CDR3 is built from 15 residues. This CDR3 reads CASSAPTGGGETQYF. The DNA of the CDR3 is TGTGCCAGCAGTGCCCCAACAGGGGGAGGAGAGACCCAGTACTTC.

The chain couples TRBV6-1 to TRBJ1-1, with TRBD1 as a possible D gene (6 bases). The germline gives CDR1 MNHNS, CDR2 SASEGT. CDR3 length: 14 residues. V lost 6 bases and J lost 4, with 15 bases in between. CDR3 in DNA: TGTGCCAGCAGCTATTACGGAGGGGGCACTGAAGCTTTCTTT. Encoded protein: CASSYYGGGTEAFF.

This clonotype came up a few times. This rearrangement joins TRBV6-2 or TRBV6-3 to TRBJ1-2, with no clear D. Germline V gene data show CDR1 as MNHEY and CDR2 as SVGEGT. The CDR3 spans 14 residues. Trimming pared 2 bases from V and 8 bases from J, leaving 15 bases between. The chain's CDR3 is CASSYDTVTGGYTF. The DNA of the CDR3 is TGTGCCAGCAGTTACGACACAGTGACCGGCGGCTACACCTTC.

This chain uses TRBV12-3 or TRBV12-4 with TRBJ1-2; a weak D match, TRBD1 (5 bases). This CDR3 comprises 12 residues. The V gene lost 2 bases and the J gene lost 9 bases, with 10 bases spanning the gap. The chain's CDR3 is CASSLNGHSYTF. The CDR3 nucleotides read TGTGCCAGCAGTTTAAACGGACACAGCTACACCTTC.